The sequence of this TCR beta chain was determined in a study of blood T cell repertoires in COVID-19 (dated by TCRdb to 2018 to 2020). Regarding the complete study: Samples covering the acute and convalescent phases of COVID-19 were provided by collaborators in the United States, Italy and Spain. The prospective study material was composed of cDNA or gDNA derived from T cells, B-cell-depleted T cells, or PBMCs. Subjects who had been exposed to COVID-19, were actively infected with it, or had recovered from it provided the deeply sampled blood TCRbeta repertoires that made up the dataset. Sample metadata almost always included a de-identified subject ID, COVID-19 status, age in years and sex. Where available, HLA class I and class II types were taken from metadata supplied by the sample provider and were not determined by assay-based typing. Samples were obtained from the ongoing ImmuneRACE study (first 160 participants) and from about 1,300 subjects provided by 6 global collaborators. The repertoires were released in a freely available public database meant as a resource for research on the immune response to SARS-CoV-2. Here is what the overall study found, with its caveats: Clinical and demographic metadata were provided uncurated, with the amount varying by source and participant.

This clone was detected only once. It has no known antigen specificity. It has no much larger one-base neighbor in the sample; base qualities were not kept. One collaborating source in Seattle enrolled patients while the patients were actively infected and followed the patients over time throughout the course of disease. Collaborating institutions collected whole blood in K2EDTA tubes following their own protocols. For TCRbeta analysis, collaborator samples were shipped as frozen whole blood, as isolated PBMCs, or as DNA extracted from either sample type. The immunoSEQ Assay, a bias-controlled multiplex PCR, was used to amplify TCRbeta CDR3 regions from genomic DNA. Under the source paper's analysis protocol: Nucleated cell counts per sample were estimated from amplification of reference gene primers within the assay. Sequence reads were collapsed and filtered to measure the absolute abundance of every unique TCRbeta CDR3 rearrangement. For each sample, productive Simpson clonality was calculated as the square root of Simpson's diversity index across productive rearrangements. Sourced from immuneACCESS, this table was stored by TCRdb with only in-frame sequences that have V and J called. A share of the clones is absent; for the studies checked, an unresolved V gene accounts for under half, and the remainder has no known explanation. The V and J calls and clone size were taken over from that table, and D and trimming were inferred from the DNA. Present in this sample are about 180,000 clones, approximately 88% of which were seen just once. The ten biggest clones cover over 6.5% of the sample.

V lost 11 bases and J lost 6 bases; the stretch between them is 12 bases long. Reading from cysteine to phenylalanine, the CDR3 counts 11 amino acids. Only the CDR3 DNA stays, 33 bases, in frame from base 1. The germline V gene provides CDR1 SNHLY and CDR2 FYNNEI. Sequencing used peripheral blood. This receptor chain uses TRBV2 and TRBJ2-3, with no confident D gene call. This TCR derives from a woman in her 40s with COVID-19, enrolled during active disease. The CDR3 sequence is CADDLFDTQYF. The nucleotide sequence is given as TGTGCCGACGACTTATTTGATACGCAGTATTTT.